The 3 T cell receptor beta chains below were found in one sample sequenced in a study of identical twins. TCRdb re-analysed the 5' RACE reads in MiXCR, keeping a single row per CDR3 protein. The sample records 500,000 to 550,000 distinct CDR3 sequences, about 20% being singletons. This same sample was also part of a study on yellow fever vaccine responses in identical twins.

Sequenced material: CD4+ T cells sorted from blood. Receptors originate from a woman between 18 and 29 years old in good health.

The chain combines TRBV12-3 or TRBV12-4 with TRBJ1-2; D gene ambiguous. V was trimmed by 1 base and J by 8 bases, leaving 11 bases between them. There are 13 residues in the CDR3. CDR3 sequence reads: CASSLEPTEGYTF. For the CDR3, the DNA is TGTGCCAGCAGTTTAGAACCTACCGAGGGCTACACCTTC.

This clonotype was picked up a small number of times. The chain has TRBV20-1 and TRBJ2-3; D may be TRBD2 (5 bases). V gave up 0 bases and J gave up 5 bases, with 12 bases separating them. Germline loops: CDR1 DFQATT, CDR2 SNEGSKA (reference sequence). The CDR3 contains 14 residues. In nucleotides, the CDR3 is TGCAGTGCTAGAGAGTCGAGGGTGTTAGATACGCAGTATTTT. It translates to CSARESRVLDTQYF.

V gene TRBV6-1 combines with J gene TRBJ2-1; the match to TRBD2 covers 10 bases. Germline CDR1 and CDR2: MNHNS and SASEGT. The J segment lost 2 bases and the V segment lost 6 bases, leaving 4 bases of the junction unmatched. The CDR3 sequence is 15 residues long. CDR3 in DNA: TGTGCCAGCAGAGGGACTAGCGTTCCCTACAATGAGCAGTTCTTC. It specifies CASRGTSVPYNEQFF.